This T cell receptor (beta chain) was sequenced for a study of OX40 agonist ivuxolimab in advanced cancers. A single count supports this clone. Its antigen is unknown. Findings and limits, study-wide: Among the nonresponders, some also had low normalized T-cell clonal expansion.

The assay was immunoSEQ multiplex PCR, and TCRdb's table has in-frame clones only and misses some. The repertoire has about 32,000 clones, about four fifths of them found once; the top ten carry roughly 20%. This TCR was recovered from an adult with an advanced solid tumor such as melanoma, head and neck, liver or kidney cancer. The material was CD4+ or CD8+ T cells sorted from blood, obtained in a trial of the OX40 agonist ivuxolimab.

CDR3: CASSSRQGVAEAFF. CDR3 DNA sequence: TGTGCCAGTAGCTCAAGACAGGGGGTGGCTGAAGCTTTCTTT. J is TRBJ1-1 and V is TRBV19, with TRBD1 matching 9 bases. The CDR3 length is 14 residues. The V and J ends lost 6 bases and 6 bases, in that order; junction bases with no gene match: 8. Germline-derived CDR1 and CDR2 are LNHDA and SQIVND (reference sequence).